This T cell receptor beta chain was identified during a study of blood T cell repertoires in COVID-19. Turning to the study itself: Sites across the United States, Italy and Spain contributed samples from acute and convalescent COVID-19.

Sequencing used immunoSEQ multiplex PCR; TCRdb keeps in-frame clones, though not all of them. The sample includes 200,000 to 250,000 clones, around 86% of them seen just once. CDR1 SGHDT and CDR2 YYEEEE come from the germline V gene. The CDR3 has 17 residues. V lost 0 bases and J lost 8; bases outside the gene matches: 11. This clone turned up a few times. This sequence originates from a woman in her twenties or thirties who had recovered from COVID-19. The J gene is TRBJ2-1, the V gene TRBV5-6, with TRBD2 matching over 10 bases. Sequenced sample: peripheral blood. The CDR3 loop reads CASSLGELRLAGDEQFF. CDR3 bases: TGTGCCAGCAGCTTGGGGGAATTGAGACTAGCGGGTGATGAGCAGTTCTTC.